The 21 T cell receptor beta chains listed next were all sequenced from one sample in a study of blood T cell repertoires in COVID-19 (dated by TCRdb to about 2020). Preparation of the library involved the immunoSEQ multiplex PCR assay. TCRdb mirrors the immuneACCESS table, restricted to in-frame sequences. Some clones are absent from its copies; in checked studies, under half trace to an unresolved V gene, and the reason for the others is unknown. The sample table holds some 130,000 clones, of which about 89% were seen once. Around 4.5% of the sample belongs to the ten largest clones. Sequences were obtained from peripheral blood. The receptors shown here come from a man aged 60 to 75 with COVID-19, enrolled during active disease.

This clone has a single count. V gene TRBV6-5 combines with J gene TRBJ1-6; 7 nucleotides line up with TRBD1. V dropped 7 bases and J dropped 6; count of bases not matched to a gene: 9. CDR3 length: 15 amino acids. Germline-derived CDR1 and CDR2 are MNHEY and SVGAGI. The CDR3 is CASKGTADSNSPLHF. In DNA form, the CDR3 reads TGTGCCAGCAAAGGGACAGCGGACTCTAATTCACCCCTCCACTTT.

This clone appeared a few times. The rearrangement links TRBV18 to TRBJ1-5; D perhaps matches TRBD1 (6 bases). Germline V gives CDR1 KGHSH, CDR2 LQKENI. CDR3 size: 14 residues. V was pared by 0 bases and J by 4 bases, with 7 bases between. Here the CDR3 DNA reads TGTGCCAGCTCACCACCAGGGGGAAATCAGCCCCAGCATTTT. Encoded protein: CASSPPGGNQPQHF.

The CDR3 bases are TGTGCCAGCAGCTTAATTCCGGACAGGGGCCTTGAGGCCATTGGCTACACCTTC. Protein product: CASSLIPDRGLEAIGYTF. V gene TRBV7-3 combines with J gene TRBJ1-2, with 9 bases that match TRBD1. CDR3 length: 18 residues. Trimming took 1 base from V and 7 from J; bases not matched to a gene: 16. Per the germline V gene, CDR1 is SGHTA and CDR2 is FQGTGA.

This clone showed up just a few times. The chain uses TRBV11-2 and TRBJ2-5; TRBD1 matches at 9 bases. Germline CDR1 reads SGHAT; CDR2 reads FQNNGV. The CDR3 consists of 18 residues. The junction had 14 bases not matched to a gene; V was cut back by 2 bases and J by 4 bases. The chain's CDR3 is CASSLFRSTGGFRETQYF. Written as DNA, the CDR3 is TGTGCCAGCAGCTTATTCCGCTCGACAGGGGGTTTCCGAGAGACCCAGTACTTC.

V is TRBV4-1 and J is TRBJ2-3; TRBD2 matches 10 bases. The CDR3 covers 17 residues. The germline V gene has CDR1 MGHRA and CDR2 YSYEKL. V lost 0 bases and J lost 6; bases outside the gene matches: 9. The chain's CDR3 is CASSQDLLAGSWDTQYF. CDR3 in DNA: TGCGCCAGCAGCCAAGATCTACTAGCGGGGTCATGGGATACGCAGTATTTT.

The chain couples TRBV5-1 to TRBJ1-2; 11 bases are a match to TRBD1. V lost 2 bases and J lost 7; bases outside the gene matches: 10. This CDR3 has 16 residues. CDR1 is SGHRS, CDR2 YFSETQ, per germline. The CDR3 region has the DNA TGCGCCAGCAGCTTAAATGGACAGGGGGCGACTGGTGGCTACACCTTC. It is translated as CASSLNGQGATGGYTF.

The chain uses TRBV11-2 and TRBJ2-4; D is perhaps TRBD2 (7 bases). The germline V gene has CDR1 SGHAT and CDR2 FQNNGV. Trimming stripped 1 base from V and 3 bases from J, with 10 bases between. This CDR3 has 15 residues. Here the CDR3 DNA reads TGTGCCAGCAGCTTAGGCGGGGGCAGCAAAAACATTCAGTACTTC. Protein sequence: CASSLGGGSKNIQYF.

The V gene is TRBV30, the J gene TRBJ1-3, with no clear D. CDR1 is GTSNPN, CDR2 SVGIG, per germline (reference sequence). The CDR3 runs to 12 residues. Trimming removed 6 bases at V and 4 bases at J, with 10 bases between. The CDR3 sequence is CACRWSGNTIYF. The CDR3 nucleotides read TGTGCCTGTAGGTGGAGCGGAAACACCATATATTTT.

The chain has TRBV7-2 and TRBJ1-1; unclear D gene. CDR1 is SGHTA, CDR2 FQGNSA, per germline. This CDR3 region has 14 residues. Between the trimmed V and J ends, which lost 1 base and 3 bases, there was a span of 9 bases. The CDR3 DNA reads TGTGCCAGCAGCTTAGGAGGGTTGGACACTGAAGCTTTCTTT. Translation gives CASSLGGLDTEAFF.

This chain uses TRBV2 with TRBJ1-1, with a tentative D call TRBD1 (6 bases). The CDR3 spans 15 residues. The germline V and J ends were trimmed by 5 bases and 7 bases, with 20 bases remaining between them. Germline values: CDR1 SNHLY, CDR2 FYNNEI. The CDR3: CASSLGKTGKHEAFF. The CDR3 nucleotides are TGTGCCAGCAGTCTAGGCAAAACAGGGAAACATGAAGCTTTCTTT.

In nucleotides, the CDR3 is TGTGCCAGCAGTCCGGGGGGCAATGAGCAGTTCTTC. This translates into CASSPGGNEQFF. The chain uses TRBV2 and TRBJ2-1; 7 bases fit TRBD2. V lost 5 bases, J lost 6 bases, and 1 base stayed unmatched. Germline V lookup: CDR1 SNHLY, CDR2 FYNNEI. The CDR3 has 12 amino acids. Combining the CDR3 with reference TRBV2 and TRBJ2-1 gives the whole variable domain EPEVTQTPSHQVTQMGQEVILRCVPISNHLYFYWYRQILGQKVEFLVSFYNNEISEKSEIFDDQFSVERPDGSNFTLKIRSTKLEDSAMYFCASSPGGNEQFFGPGTRLTVL.

The V call is TRBV24-1, the J call TRBJ1-5, with D uncertain. V shed 2 bases and J shed 0 bases, with 4 bases lying between them. CDR1 is KGHDR and CDR2 is SFDVKD in the germline V gene. This CDR3 region has 14 residues. CDR3 coding DNA: TGTGCCACCAGTGATTCACATAGCAATCAGCCCCAGCATTTT. This codes for CATSDSHSNQPQHF.

This chain links TRBV28 with TRBJ2-7; D not certain. The V end lost 4 bases, the J end lost 5 bases, and 9 bases lay between the germline ends. Germline values: CDR1 MDHEN, CDR2 SYDVKM. The CDR3 is 12 amino acids. The CDR3 spells CASSSSSDEQYF. The CDR3 DNA follows: TGTGCCAGCAGTTCCTCCAGCGACGAGCAGTACTTC.

The chain uses TRBV11-2 and TRBJ1-6; TRBD1 aligns across 7 bases. The ends lost 3 bases at V and 6 bases at J; junction bases unmatched: 8. The germline V gene encodes CDR1 SGHAT and CDR2 FQNNGV. The CDR3 is 16 amino acids. CDR3 nucleotides: TGTGCCAGCAGCTTTATGCTCGACAGGGTTAATTCACCCCTCCACTTT. Its translation: CASSFMLDRVNSPLHF.

The CDR3 bases are TGTGCCAGCAGTGAAGCAGACAGGGCGGGAATTTTGGCTTTCTTT. This codes for CASSEADRAGILAFF. The chain uses TRBV6-1 and TRBJ1-1, with TRBD1 matching 7 bases. Germline trimming cut 0 bases from V and 11 bases from J; bases unmatched to any gene: 12. Germline V lookup: CDR1 MNHNS, CDR2 SASEGT. CDR3 length: 15 amino acids.

The rearrangement links TRBV3-1 (or the pseudogene TRBV3-2) to TRBJ1-1; 7 bases map to TRBD1. The V gene's germline CDR1 is LGHDT and CDR2 YNNKEL (reference sequence). This CDR3 spans 15 amino acids. Losses at the gene ends were 0 bases for V and 2 bases for J; bases not matched to a gene: 3. The CDR3 nucleotides read TGTGCCAGCAGCCAAGAGCACAGGGGTAACACTGAAGCTTTCTTT. It translates to CASSQEHRGNTEAFF.

The chain employs TRBV28 and TRBJ2-3, with 7 bases aligning to TRBD2. The CDR3 loop spans 13 amino acids. Per germline, CDR1 MDHEN and CDR2 SYDVKM. V lost 8 bases and J lost 4; bases outside the gene matches: 6. CDR3 nucleotide sequence: TGTGCCAGCGGGATGACTAGCCCAGATACGCAGTATTTT. It specifies CASGMTSPDTQYF.

The V call is TRBV7-2, the J call TRBJ2-3; TRBD1 aligns across 7 bases. The V and J ends lost 3 bases and 4 bases, in that order; junction bases with no gene match: 7. Germline CDR1 SGHTA, CDR2 FQGNSA. CDR3 size: 15 residues. The CDR3 sequence: CASSFARGRSDTQYF. DNA for the CDR3: TGTGCCAGCAGCTTTGCGAGGGGGCGGTCAGATACGCAGTATTTT.

The chain is built from TRBV7-3 and TRBJ2-3, with 7 bases that match TRBD2. Germline trimming cut 5 bases from V and 3 bases from J; bases unmatched to any gene: 14. The CDR3 extends over 17 amino acids. Looked up from germline, CDR1 is SGHTA and CDR2 is FQGTGA. DNA for the CDR3: TGTGCCAGCAGCCCCGGGACTATCCCCGCGGGGACAGATACGCAGTATTTT. Its translation is CASSPGTIPAGTDTQYF.

The V gene is TRBV19, the J gene TRBJ1-1; the D gene is possibly TRBD1 (5 bases). There are 14 residues in the CDR3. Trimming stripped 2 bases from V and 5 bases from J, with 12 bases between. Germline V gene sequence: CDR1 LNHDA, CDR2 SQIVND (reference sequence). The CDR3 DNA reads TGTGCCAGTAGTATACGGGGGAAGGGGACTGAAGCTTTCTTT. Protein: CASSIRGKGTEAFF.

V and J are TRBV5-1 and TRBJ1-2; 8 bases are shared with TRBD1. This CDR3 spans 15 amino acids. Germline CDR1 reads SGHRS; CDR2 reads YFSETQ. V dropped 0 bases and J dropped 5; count of bases not matched to a gene: 6. The CDR3 protein is CASSLVGGQGYGYTF. The CDR3 DNA follows: TGCGCCAGCAGCTTGGTCGGAGGACAGGGATATGGCTACACCTTC.